The sample holds one count of the clone carrying this T cell receptor (beta chain). The repertoire was sequenced with immunoSEQ multiplex PCR; TCRdb's copy has only in-frame clones and lacks some. The table includes roughly 300,000 clones, more than 75% detected once. The record originates from a study of blood T cell repertoires in COVID-19. Germline V gives CDR1 MGHRA, CDR2 YSYEKL. V was clipped by 4 bases and J by 8 bases, with 17 bases between them. The CDR3 length is 15 residues. Sequencing was carried out using peripheral blood. The chain employs TRBV4-1 and TRBJ1-4; TRBD1 might be the D (6 bases). The TCR was taken from a woman in her fifties or sixties who had recovered from COVID-19. The CDR3 coding sequence is TGCGCCAGCAGCCCCTTGGGGGCGAAGACGGAAAAACTGTTTTTT. It translates to CASSPLGAKTEKLFF.